This is a list of T cell receptor beta chains from one sample in a study of cytomegalovirus exposure and HLA in healthy donors. TCRdb's table, derived via immunoSEQ multiplex PCR, lists solely in-frame clones and lacks some. In all, the sample yields under 50,000 clones. The sequenced material came from PBMCs. The receptors here all came from a male donor in good health and CMV-seronegative. The CDR3 runs from the conserved cysteine through the conserved F or W. A D gene is named only where the DNA matches it firmly.

d_call j_call v_call cdr3_nt cdr3_aa
TRBD1 TRBJ1-2 TRBV7-3 TGTGCCAGCAGCCCCGGGACAGGGGGGATGATCAAGGGCTACACCTTC CASSPGTGGMIKGYTF
TRBD2 TRBJ2-3 TRBV4-2 TGTGCCAGCAGCCTGATAGCGGGGGGGATGACAGATACGCAGTATTTT CASSLIAGGMTDTQYF
TRBD1 TRBJ2-7 TRBV5-4 TGTGCCAGCAGCTGGACAGGGTCCGAGCAGTACTTC CASSWTGSEQYF
- TRBJ2-2 TRBV7-2 TGTGCCAGCAGCAGGAGGGACTCTAACACCGGGGAGCTGTTTTTT CASSRRDSNTGELFF
- TRBJ1-5 TRBV6-1 TGTGCCAGCAGTGCTTCGCGTCCCCAGCATTTT CASSASRPQHF
TRBD2 TRBJ2-1 TRBV7-9 TGTGCCAGCAGCTTAGGGGCGGGGGGGCCAAATGAGCAGTTCTTC CASSLGAGGPNEQFF
- TRBJ2-5 TRBV19 TGTGCCAGTAGTAAAGGGACAAGGGGTGTCGAGACCCAGTACTTC CASSKGTRGVETQYF
- TRBJ2-7 TRBV7-3 TGTGCCAGCAGCGCCGACTTTGAATACGAGCAGTACTTC CASSADFEYEQYF
- TRBJ2-7 TRBV29-1 TGCAGCGTACAGGAGAGCTACGAGCAGTACTTC CSVQESYEQYF
TRBD1 TRBJ1-5 TRBV18 TGTGCCAGCTCCCGTACAGGGGACAATCAGCCCCAGCATTTT CASSRTGDNQPQHF
- TRBJ1-1 TRBV7-2 TGTGCCAGCAGCTTAACCGCAGGGTTCACTGAAGCTTTCTTT CASSLTAGFTEAFF
TRBD1 TRBJ1-2 TRBV5-1 TGCGCCAGCAGCTCCAAACCGGGACAGGATTTCTCCTATGGCTACACCTTC CASSSKPGQDFSYGYTF
- TRBJ2-5 TRBV6-5 TGTGCCAGCAGTTACGCGGGCGGGGCGGGAGAGACCCAGTACTTC CASSYAGGAGETQYF
- TRBJ2-7 TRBV4-1 TGCGCCAGCAGCCGGGGGCCCTCGGGGATAAGCTCCTACGAGCAGTACTTC CASSRGPSGISSYEQYF
- TRBJ2-2 TRBV15 TGTGCCACCAGTCAACAGGGTCGGACCGGGGAGCTGTTTTTT CATSQQGRTGELFF
- TRBJ2-5 TRBV10-1 TGCGCCAGCAGCAGGGACACTGCGAGGGAGACCCAGTACTTC CASSRDTARETQYF
TRBD1 TRBJ1-6 TRBV5-6 TGTGCCAGCAGCTTCCAGACAGGGGCCTTATATAATTCACCCCTCCACTTT CASSFQTGALYNSPLHF
TRBD1 TRBJ1-1 TRBV4-2 TGTGCCAGCAGCCAAGATGAGTTAGGGGGCGCGACTGAAGCTTTCTTT CASSQDELGGATEAFF
TRBD1 TRBJ1-1 TRBV19 TGTGCCAGTAGTATTGTACAGGGGACCCCTGAAGCTTTCTTT CASSIVQGTPEAFF
TRBD2 TRBJ2-1 TRBV7-3 TGTGCCAGCAACCTCGAGCGGGGGGCCTACAATGAGCAGTTCTTC CASNLERGAYNEQFF
TRBD1 TRBJ1-5 TRBV2 TGTGCCAGCACCCGGACAGGTTCTCAGCCCCAGCATTTT CASTRTGSQPQHF
- TRBJ1-1 TRBV7-7 TGTGCTAGCAGGTTAAACAGGGCAGCAGCTTTCTTT CASRLNRAAAFF
- TRBJ2-5 TRBV11-2 TGTGCCAGCAGCTTAGTCGTAGAGACCCAGTACTTC CASSLVVETQYF
TRBD1 TRBJ2-7 TRBV2 TGTGCCAGCAGTGTGGACAGGCCCGGGGAGCAGTACTTC CASSVDRPGEQYF
TRBD2 TRBJ2-7 TRBV5-1 TGCGCCAGCAGCTCCGGGACGGGAGGGATTAGCTCCTACGAGCAGTACTTC CASSSGTGGISSYEQYF
TRBD1 TRBJ1-2 TRBV7-2 TGTGCCAGCAGCCCGACAGGGACTAACTATGGCTACACCTTC CASSPTGTNYGYTF
TRBD1 TRBJ1-4 TRBV5-1 TGCGCCAGCAGCTTCAGACAGGGTGTGGATGAAAAACTGTTTTTT CASSFRQGVDEKLFF
- TRBJ2-7 TRBV5-1 TGCGCCAGCAGTTTGGGCAGGGACTTTTTCTACGAGCAGTACTTC CASSLGRDFFYEQYF
TRBD1 TRBJ2-6 TRBV4-1 TGCGCCAGCAGCCAAGACCAGGGGGCGCTTGAGTCTGGGGCCAACGTCCTGACTTTC CASSQDQGALESGANVLTF
- TRBJ2-7 TRBV13 TGTGCCAGCACGAGGAACAGGGTGGTCTACGAGCAGTACTTC CASTRNRVVYEQYF
- TRBJ2-7 TRBV30 TGTGCCTGGAGTGTTCAGGGGACCACCTACGAGCAGTACTTC CAWSVQGTTYEQYF
TRBD1 TRBJ1-1 TRBV5-1 TGCGCCAGCAGCTTGCTCCAGGGGGTGAACACTGAAGCTTTCTTT CASSLLQGVNTEAFF
TRBD2 TRBJ2-7 TRBV7-9 TGTGCCAGCGGGACTAGCGGTAGCTCCTACGAGCAGTACTTC CASGTSGSSYEQYF
- TRBJ2-3 TRBV2 TGTGCCAGCAGTCTCGGACAGTTAGGGTATTATTTT CASSLGQLGYYF
- TRBJ1-5 TRBV4-1 TGCGCCAGCAGCCAAGACCCCGGGTTGCCCCAGCATTTT CASSQDPGLPQHF
TRBD1 TRBJ1-5 TRBV19 TGTGCCAGTAGATCCAGGACCGACAGGGGGGGGAATAGCAATCAGCCCCAGCATTTT CASRSRTDRGGNSNQPQHF
TRBD1 TRBJ2-7 TRBV11-2 TGTGCCAGCAGCTTAGAGGGGCAGGGGGCTTTCGAGCAGTACTTC CASSLEGQGAFEQYF
TRBD2 TRBJ2-3 TRBV13 TGTGCCAGCAGCTTAGCGAAACTAGCGACAGATACGCAGTATTTT CASSLAKLATDTQYF
- TRBJ1-1 TRBV5-1 TGCGCCAGCAGCTCCCTCGGGGGGGCTAGTGGCACTGAAGCTTTCTTT CASSSLGGASGTEAFF
- TRBJ1-1 TRBV2 TGTGCCAGCAGGGGGGAGGCGGCTGGGAACACTGAAGCTTTCTTT CASRGEAAGNTEAFF
- TRBJ1-1 TRBV11-3 TGTGCCAGCAGCCTACGCCCGGGGGACACTGAAGCTTTCTTT CASSLRPGDTEAFF
- TRBJ1-5 TRBV2 TGTGCCAGCAGCCTACAGGGTAGCAATCAGCCCCAGCATTTT CASSLQGSNQPQHF
TRBD2 TRBJ2-1 TRBV5-6 TGTGCCAGCAGCTTTCAGGCGGGGGGATCCTACAATGAGCAGTTCTTC CASSFQAGGSYNEQFF
TRBD1 TRBJ1-1 TRBV11-3 TGTGCCAGCAGCCCAGGGACAGTAAACACTGAAGCTTTCTTT CASSPGTVNTEAFF
TRBD1 TRBJ1-2 TRBV18 TGTGCCAGCTCAGAACTCGGGACAGGACTATCTCGGTATGGCTACACCTTC CASSELGTGLSRYGYTF
TRBD1 TRBJ2-7 TRBV5-1 TGCGCCAGCCGCCGGGGACAGGGGGCTTACGAGCAGTACTTC CASRRGQGAYEQYF
TRBD1 TRBJ1-1 TRBV18 TGTGCCAGCTCACCACCGGGACAGGGCTTAACTTTGAACACTGAAGCTTTCTTT CASSPPGQGLTLNTEAFF
TRBD1 TRBJ2-7 TRBV5-6 TGTGCCAGCAGCTGGGGACAGGAGCAGTACTTC CASSWGQEQYF
- TRBJ1-2 TRBV6-1 TGTGCCACCGGACTTTCGACCCCCTCTTTCTATGGCTACACCTTC CATGLSTPSFYGYTF
- TRBJ1-2 TRBV4-1 TGCGCCAGCAGCCAAGCAGGGAAGAACTATGGCTACACCTTC CASSQAGKNYGYTF
- TRBJ1-4 TRBV25-1 TGTGCCAGCACCCGACTAGGGGATGAAAAACTGTTTTTT CASTRLGDEKLFF
- TRBJ1-3 TRBV6-6 TGTGCCAGCAATGGACAGACCTCTGGAAACACCATATATTTT CASNGQTSGNTIYF
- TRBJ2-2 TRBV19 TGTGCCAGTAGTACAGGGTCCACCGGGGAGCTGTTTTTT CASSTGSTGELFF
- TRBJ2-2 TRBV5-8 TGTGCCAGCAGCTTGGGACAACCGAACACCGGGGAGCTGTTTTTT CASSLGQPNTGELFF
- TRBJ1-1 TRBV7-2 TGTGCCAGCAGCTTCGCAGCAGGGCACACTGAAGCTTTCTTT CASSFAAGHTEAFF